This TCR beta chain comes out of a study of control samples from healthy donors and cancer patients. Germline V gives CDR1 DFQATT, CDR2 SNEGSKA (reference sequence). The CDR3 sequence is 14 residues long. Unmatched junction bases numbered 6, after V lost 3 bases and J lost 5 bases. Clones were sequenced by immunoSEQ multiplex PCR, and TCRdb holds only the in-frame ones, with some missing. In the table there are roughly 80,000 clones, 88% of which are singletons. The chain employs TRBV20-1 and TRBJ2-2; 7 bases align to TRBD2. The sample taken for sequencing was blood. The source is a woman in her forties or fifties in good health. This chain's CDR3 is CSASGGVRTGELFF. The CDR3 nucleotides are TGCAGTGCTAGTGGGGGGGTCCGGACCGGGGAGCTGTTTTTT.